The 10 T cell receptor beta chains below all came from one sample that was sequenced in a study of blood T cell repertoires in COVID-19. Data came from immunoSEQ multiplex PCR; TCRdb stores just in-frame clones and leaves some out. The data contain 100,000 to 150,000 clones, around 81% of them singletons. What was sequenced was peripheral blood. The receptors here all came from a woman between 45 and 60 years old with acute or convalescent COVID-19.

CDR3 in DNA: TGTGCCAGCAGTCGATCTCAGGGGGCGGTGGCCGGGGAGCTGTTTTTT. Translating gives CASSRSQGAVAGELFF. V gene TRBV6-6 combines with J gene TRBJ2-2; 8 bases are shared with TRBD1. Looked up from germline, CDR1 is MNHNY and CDR2 is SVGAGI (reference sequence). The CDR3 is 16 amino acids. V shed 5 bases, J shed 6 bases, and the junction held 11 bases outside the gene matches.

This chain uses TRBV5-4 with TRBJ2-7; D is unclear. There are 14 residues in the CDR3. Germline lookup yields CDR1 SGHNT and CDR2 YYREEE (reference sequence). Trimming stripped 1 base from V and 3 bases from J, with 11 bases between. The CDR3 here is CASSLIQSRYEQYF. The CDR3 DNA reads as TGTGCCAGCAGCTTGATTCAGTCTCGCTACGAGCAGTACTTC.

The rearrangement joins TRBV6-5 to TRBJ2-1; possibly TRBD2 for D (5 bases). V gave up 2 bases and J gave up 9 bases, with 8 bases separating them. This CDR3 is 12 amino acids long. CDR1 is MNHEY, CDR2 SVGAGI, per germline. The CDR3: CASSYRGSEQFF. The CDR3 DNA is TGTGCCAGCAGTTACCGTGGGAGTGAGCAGTTCTTC.

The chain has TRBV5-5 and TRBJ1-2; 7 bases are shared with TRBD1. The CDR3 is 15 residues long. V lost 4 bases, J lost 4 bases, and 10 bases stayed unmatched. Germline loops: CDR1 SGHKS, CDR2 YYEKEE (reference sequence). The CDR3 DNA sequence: TGTGCCAGCAGCCGGACAGGCGACGGGTCCTATGGCTACACCTTC. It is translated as CASSRTGDGSYGYTF.

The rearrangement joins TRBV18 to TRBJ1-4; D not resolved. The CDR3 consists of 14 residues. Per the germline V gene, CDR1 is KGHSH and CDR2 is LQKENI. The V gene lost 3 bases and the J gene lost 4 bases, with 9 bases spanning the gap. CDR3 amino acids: CASSPNSGNEKLFF. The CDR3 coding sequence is TGTGCCAGCTCACCCAACAGTGGTAATGAAAAACTGTTTTTT.

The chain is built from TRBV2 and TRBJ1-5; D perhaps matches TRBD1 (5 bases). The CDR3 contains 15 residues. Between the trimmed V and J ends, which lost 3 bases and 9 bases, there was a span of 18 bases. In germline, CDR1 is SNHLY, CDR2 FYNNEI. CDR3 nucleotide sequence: TGTGCCAGCAGTGAGGAGACCGGAGGGGTATCGCCCCAGCATTTT. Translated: CASSEETGGVSPQHF.

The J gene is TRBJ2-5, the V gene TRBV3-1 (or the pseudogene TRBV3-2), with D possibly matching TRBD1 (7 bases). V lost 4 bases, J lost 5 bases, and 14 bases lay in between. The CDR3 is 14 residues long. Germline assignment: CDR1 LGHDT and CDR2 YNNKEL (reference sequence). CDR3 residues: CASSLSGGQETQYF. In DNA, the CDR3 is TGTGCCAGCAGCCTGTCCGGGGGACAGGAGACCCAGTACTTC.

This CDR3 is CASSLAVRVNYEQYF. The CDR3 coding sequence is TGTGCCAGCAGCTTGGCCGTCAGGGTAAACTACGAGCAGTACTTC. The rearrangement links TRBV5-5 to TRBJ2-7; D might be TRBD1 (5 bases). Germline V lookup: CDR1 SGHKS, CDR2 YYEKEE (reference sequence). Trimming stripped 0 bases from V and 3 bases from J, with 13 bases between. The CDR3 contains 15 residues.

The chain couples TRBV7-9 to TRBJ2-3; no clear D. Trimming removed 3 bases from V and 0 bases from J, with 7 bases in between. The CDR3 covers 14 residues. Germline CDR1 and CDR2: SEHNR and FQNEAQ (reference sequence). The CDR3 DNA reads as TGTGCCAGCAGCTTCGAGCGTAGCACAGATACGCAGTATTTT. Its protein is CASSFERSTDTQYF.

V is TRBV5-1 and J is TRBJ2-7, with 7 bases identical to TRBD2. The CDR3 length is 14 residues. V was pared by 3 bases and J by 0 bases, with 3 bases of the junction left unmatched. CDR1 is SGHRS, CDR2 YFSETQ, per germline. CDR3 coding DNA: TGCGCCAGCAGCTGGGAGGGAAACTCCTACGAGCAGTACTTC. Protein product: CASSWEGNSYEQYF.